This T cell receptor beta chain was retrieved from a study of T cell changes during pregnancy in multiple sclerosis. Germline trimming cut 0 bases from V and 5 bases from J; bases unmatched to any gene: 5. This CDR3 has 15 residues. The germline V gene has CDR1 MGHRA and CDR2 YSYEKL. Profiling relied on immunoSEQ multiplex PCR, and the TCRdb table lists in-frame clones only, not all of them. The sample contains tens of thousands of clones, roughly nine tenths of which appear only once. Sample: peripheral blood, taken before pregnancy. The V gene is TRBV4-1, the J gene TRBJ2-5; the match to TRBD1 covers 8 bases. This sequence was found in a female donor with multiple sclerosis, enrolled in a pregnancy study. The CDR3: CASSQETGGRETQYF. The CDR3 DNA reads TGCGCCAGCAGCCAAGAAACAGGGGGAAGGGAGACCCAGTACTTC.